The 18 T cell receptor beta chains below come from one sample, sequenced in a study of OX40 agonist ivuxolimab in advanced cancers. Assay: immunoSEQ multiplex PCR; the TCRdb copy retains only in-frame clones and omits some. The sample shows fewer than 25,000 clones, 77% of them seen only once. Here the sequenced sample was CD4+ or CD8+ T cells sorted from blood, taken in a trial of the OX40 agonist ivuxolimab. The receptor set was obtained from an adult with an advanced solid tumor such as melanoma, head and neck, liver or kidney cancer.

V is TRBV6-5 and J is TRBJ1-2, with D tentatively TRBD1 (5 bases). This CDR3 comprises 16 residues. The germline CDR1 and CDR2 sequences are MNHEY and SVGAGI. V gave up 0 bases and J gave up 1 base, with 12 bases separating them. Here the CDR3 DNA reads TGTGCCAGCAGTTACTCGCAAAAGGGGTTTAACTATGGCTACACCTTC. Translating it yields CASSYSQKGFNYGYTF.

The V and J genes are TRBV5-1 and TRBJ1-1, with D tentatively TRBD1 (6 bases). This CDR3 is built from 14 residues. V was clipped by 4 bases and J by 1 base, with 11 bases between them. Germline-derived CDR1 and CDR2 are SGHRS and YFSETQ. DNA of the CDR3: TGCGCCAGCAGCAACGGACAGCCGAACACTGAAGCTTTCTTT. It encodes CASSNGQPNTEAFF.

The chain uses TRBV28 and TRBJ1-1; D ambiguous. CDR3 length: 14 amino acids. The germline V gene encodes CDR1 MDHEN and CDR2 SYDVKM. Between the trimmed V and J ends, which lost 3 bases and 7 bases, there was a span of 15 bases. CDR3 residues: CASSFRAKLLEAFF. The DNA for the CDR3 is TGTGCCAGCAGTTTTCGGGCCAAGTTACTTGAAGCTTTCTTT.

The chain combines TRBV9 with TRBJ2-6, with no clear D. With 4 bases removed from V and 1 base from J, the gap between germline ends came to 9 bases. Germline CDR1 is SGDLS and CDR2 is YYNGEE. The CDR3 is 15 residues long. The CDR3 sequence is CASSPWLSGANVLTF. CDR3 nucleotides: TGTGCCAGCAGCCCCTGGTTGTCTGGGGCCAACGTCCTGACTTTC.

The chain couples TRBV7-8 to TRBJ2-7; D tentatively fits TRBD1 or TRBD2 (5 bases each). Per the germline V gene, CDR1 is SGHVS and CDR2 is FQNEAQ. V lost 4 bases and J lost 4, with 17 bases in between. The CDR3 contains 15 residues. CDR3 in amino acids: CASSSSGDGLYEQYF. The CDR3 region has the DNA TGTGCCAGCAGCTCCTCCGGGGACGGATTATACGAGCAGTACTTC. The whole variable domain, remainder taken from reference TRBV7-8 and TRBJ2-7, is GAGVSQSPRYKVAKRGQDVALRCDPISGHVSLFWYQQALGQGPEFLTYFQNEAQLDKSGLPSDRFFAERPEGSVSTLKIQRTQQEDSAVYLCASSSSGDGLYEQYFGPGTRLTVT.

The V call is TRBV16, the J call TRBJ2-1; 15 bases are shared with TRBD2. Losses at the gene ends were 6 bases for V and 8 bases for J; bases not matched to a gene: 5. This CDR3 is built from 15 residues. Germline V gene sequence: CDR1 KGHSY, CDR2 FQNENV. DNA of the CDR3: TGTGCCAGCAGTCCCGGACTAGCGGGGGGGCATGAGCAGTTCTTC. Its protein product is CASSPGLAGGHEQFF.

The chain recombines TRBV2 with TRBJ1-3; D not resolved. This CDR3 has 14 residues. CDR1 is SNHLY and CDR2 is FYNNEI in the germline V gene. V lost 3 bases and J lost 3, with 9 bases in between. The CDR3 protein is CASSDRPFGNTIYF. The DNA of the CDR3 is TGTGCCAGCAGTGACAGGCCCTTTGGAAACACCATATATTTT.

The CDR3 is CASSPSGRRTGELFF. In nucleotides, the CDR3 is TGCGCCAGCAGCCCCTCGGGCAGAAGAACCGGGGAGCTGTTTTTT. This chain uses TRBV5-1 with TRBJ2-2; no firm D call. The V gene's germline CDR1 is SGHRS and CDR2 YFSETQ. This CDR3 is built from 15 residues. Trimming took 4 bases from V and 5 from J, leaving 15 bases between them.

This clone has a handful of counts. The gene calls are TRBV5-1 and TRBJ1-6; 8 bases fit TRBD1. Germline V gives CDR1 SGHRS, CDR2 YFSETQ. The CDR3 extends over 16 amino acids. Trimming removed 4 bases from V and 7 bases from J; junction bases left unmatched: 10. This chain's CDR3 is CASSLGQGTGNSPLHF. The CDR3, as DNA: TGCGCCAGCAGCCTCGGACAGGGTACGGGAAATTCACCCCTCCACTTT.

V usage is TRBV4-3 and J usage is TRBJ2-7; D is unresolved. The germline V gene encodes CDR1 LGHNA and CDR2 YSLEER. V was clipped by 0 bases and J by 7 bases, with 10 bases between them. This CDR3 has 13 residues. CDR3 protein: CASSQDRVGEQYF. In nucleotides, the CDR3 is TGCGCCAGCAGCCAAGATCGAGTGGGTGAGCAGTACTTC.

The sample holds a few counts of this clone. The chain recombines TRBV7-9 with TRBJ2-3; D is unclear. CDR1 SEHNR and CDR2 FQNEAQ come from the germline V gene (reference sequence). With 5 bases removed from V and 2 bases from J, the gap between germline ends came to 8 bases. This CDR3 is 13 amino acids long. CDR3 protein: CASSHLDTDTQYF. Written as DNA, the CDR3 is TGTGCCAGCAGCCATCTAGACACAGATACGCAGTATTTT. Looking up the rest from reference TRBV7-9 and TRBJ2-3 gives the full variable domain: DTGVSQNPRHKITKRGQNVTFRCDPISEHNRLYWYRQTLGQGPEFLTYFQNEAQLEKSRLLSDRFSAERPKGSFSTLEIQRTEQGDSAMYLCASSHLDTDTQYFGPGTRLTVL.

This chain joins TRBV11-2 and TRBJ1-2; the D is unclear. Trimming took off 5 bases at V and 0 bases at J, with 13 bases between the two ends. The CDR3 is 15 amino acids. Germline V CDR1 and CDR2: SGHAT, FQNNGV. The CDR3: CASSPEAEANYGYTF. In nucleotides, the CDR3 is TGTGCCAGCAGCCCTGAGGCAGAAGCTAACTATGGCTACACCTTC.

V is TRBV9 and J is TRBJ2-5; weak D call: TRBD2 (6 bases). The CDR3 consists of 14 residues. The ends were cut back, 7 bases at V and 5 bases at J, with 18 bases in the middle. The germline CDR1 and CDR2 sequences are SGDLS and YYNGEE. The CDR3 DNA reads TGTGCCAGCGCCCCCGCGGGGTCCGGGGAGACCCAGTACTTC. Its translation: CASAPAGSGETQYF.

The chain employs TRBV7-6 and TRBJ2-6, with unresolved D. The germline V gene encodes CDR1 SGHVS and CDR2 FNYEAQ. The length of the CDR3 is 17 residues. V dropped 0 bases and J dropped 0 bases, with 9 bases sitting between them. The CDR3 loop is CASSLASYGSGANVLTF. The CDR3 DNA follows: TGTGCCAGCAGCTTAGCTAGCTATGGCTCTGGGGCCAACGTCCTGACTTTC.

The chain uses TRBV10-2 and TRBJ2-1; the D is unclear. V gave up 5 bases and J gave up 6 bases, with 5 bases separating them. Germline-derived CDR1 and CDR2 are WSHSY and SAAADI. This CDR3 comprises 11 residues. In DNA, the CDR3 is TGCGCCAGCAGTAACTTCAATGAGCAGTTCTTC. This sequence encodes CASSNFNEQFF.

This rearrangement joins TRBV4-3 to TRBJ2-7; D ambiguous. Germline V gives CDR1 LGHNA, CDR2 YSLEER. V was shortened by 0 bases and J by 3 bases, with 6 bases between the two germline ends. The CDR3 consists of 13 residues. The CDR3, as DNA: TGCGCCAGCAGCCAAGAAAGACGCTACGAGCAGTACTTC. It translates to CASSQERRYEQYF.

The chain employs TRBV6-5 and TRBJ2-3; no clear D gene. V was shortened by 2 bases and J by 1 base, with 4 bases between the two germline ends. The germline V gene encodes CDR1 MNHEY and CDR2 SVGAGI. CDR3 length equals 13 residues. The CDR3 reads CASSYTRTDTQYF. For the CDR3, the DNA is TGTGCCAGCAGTTACACCCGCACAGATACGCAGTATTTT.

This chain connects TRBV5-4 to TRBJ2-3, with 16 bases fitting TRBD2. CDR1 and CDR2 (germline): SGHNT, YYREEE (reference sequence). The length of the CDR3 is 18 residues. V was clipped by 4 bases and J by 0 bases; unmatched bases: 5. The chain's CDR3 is CASSTGTSGGDSTDTQYF. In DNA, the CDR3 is TGTGCCAGCAGCACAGGGACTAGCGGGGGGGATAGCACAGATACGCAGTATTTT.